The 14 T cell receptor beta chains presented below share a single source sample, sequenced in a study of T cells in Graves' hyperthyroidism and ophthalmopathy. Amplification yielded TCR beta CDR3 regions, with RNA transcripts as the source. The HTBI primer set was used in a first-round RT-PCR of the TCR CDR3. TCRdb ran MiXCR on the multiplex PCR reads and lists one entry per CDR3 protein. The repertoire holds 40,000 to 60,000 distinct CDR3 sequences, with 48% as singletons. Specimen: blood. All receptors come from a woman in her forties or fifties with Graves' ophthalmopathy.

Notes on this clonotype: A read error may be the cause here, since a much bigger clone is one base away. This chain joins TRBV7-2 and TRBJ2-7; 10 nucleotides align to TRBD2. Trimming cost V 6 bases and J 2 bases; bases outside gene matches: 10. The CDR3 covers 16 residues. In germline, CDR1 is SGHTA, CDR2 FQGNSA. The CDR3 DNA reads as TGTGCCAGCAGTTTACTAGGGACTAGCGCGGCCTACGAGCAGTACTTC. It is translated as CASSLLGTSAAYEQYF.

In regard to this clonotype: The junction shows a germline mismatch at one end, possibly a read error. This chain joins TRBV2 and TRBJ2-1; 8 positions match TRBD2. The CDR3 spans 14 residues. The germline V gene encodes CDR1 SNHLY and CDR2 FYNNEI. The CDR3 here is CASTAGGSYSEQFF. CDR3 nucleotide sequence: TGTGCCAGCACGGCGGGGGGCTCCTACAGTGAGCAGTTCTTC. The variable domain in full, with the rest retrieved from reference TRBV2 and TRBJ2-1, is EPEVTQTPSHQVTQMGQEVILRCVPISNHLYFYWYRQILGQKVEFLVSFYNNEISEKSEIFDDQFSVERPDGSNFTLKIRSTKLEDSAMYFCASTAGGSYSEQFFGPGTRLTVL.

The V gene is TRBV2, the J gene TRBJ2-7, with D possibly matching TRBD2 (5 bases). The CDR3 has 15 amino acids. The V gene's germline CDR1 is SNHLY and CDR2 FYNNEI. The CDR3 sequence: CAAVNGQERAEEQYF. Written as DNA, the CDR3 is TGTGCAGCAGTGAATGGGCAGGAGAGGGCCGAAGAGCAGTACTTC.

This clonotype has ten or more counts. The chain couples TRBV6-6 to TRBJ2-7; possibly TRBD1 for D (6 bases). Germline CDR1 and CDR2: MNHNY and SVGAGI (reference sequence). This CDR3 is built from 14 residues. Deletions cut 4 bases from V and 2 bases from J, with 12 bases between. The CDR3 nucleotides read TGTGCCAGCAGTTCCCCAGGGGCCCCCTACGAGCAGTACTTC. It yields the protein CASSSPGAPYEQYF.

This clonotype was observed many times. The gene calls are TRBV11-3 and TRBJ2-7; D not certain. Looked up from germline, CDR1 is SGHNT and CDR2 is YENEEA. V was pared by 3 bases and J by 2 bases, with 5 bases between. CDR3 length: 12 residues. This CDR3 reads CASSFGPYEQYF. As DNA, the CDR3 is TGTGCCAGCAGCTTTGGTCCCTACGAGCAGTACTTC.

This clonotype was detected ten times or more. CDR3 in amino acids: CASSLAGTAESYEQYF. The DNA for the CDR3 is TGTGCCAGCAGCTTGGCCGGGACAGCCGAGTCCTACGAGCAGTACTTC. The V gene is TRBV5-4, the J gene TRBJ2-7, with 7 bases fitting TRBD1. CDR3 length: 16 amino acids. The J segment lost 1 base and the V segment lost 0 bases, leaving 7 bases of the junction unmatched. The germline gives CDR1 SGHNT, CDR2 YYREEE (reference sequence).

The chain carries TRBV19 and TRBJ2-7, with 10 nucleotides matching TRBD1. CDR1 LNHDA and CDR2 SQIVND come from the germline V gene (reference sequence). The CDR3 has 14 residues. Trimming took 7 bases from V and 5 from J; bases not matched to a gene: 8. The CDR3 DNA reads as TGTGCCAGTAACCAACCGGGACAGGGGAACGAGCAGTACTTC. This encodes CASNQPGQGNEQYF.

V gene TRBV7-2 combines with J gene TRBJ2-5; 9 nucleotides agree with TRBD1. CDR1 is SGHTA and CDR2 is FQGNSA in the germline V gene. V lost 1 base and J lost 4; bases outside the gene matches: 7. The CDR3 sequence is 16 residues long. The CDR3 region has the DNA TGTGCCAGCAGCTTAGGGGCAACAGGGGGCGGAGAGACCCAGTACTTC. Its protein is CASSLGATGGGETQYF.

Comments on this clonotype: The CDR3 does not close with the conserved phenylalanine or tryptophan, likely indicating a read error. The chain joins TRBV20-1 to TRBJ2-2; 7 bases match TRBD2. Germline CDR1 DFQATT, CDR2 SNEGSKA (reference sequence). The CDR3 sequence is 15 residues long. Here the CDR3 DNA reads TGCGGTGCTAGTTCGGGGGAGGGCGACACCGGGGAGCTGTTTGTT. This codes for CGASSGEGDTGELFV.

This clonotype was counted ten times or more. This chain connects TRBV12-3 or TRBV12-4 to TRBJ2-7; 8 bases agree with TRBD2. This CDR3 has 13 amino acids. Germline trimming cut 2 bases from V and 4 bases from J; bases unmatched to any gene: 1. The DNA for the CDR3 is TGTGCCAGCAGTTTAATAGCGGGGTACGAGCAGTACTTC. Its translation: CASSLIAGYEQYF.

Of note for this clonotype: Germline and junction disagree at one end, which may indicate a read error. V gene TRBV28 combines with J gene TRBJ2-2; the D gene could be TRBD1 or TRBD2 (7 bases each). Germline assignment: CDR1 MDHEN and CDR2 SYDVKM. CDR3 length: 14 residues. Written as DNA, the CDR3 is TGTGCCAGCAGCCAGGGGGGGAACACCGGGGAGCTGTCTTGG. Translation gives CASSQGGNTGELSW.

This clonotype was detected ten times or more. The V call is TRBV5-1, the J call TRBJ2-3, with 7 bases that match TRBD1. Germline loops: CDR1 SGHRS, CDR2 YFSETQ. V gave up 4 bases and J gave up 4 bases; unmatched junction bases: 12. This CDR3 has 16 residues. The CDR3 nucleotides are TGCGCCAGCAGCGTCCGAGGGGGACAGAGGGCAGATACGCAGTATTTT. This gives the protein CASSVRGGQRADTQYF.

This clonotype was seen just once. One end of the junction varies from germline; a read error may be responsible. The CDR3 nucleotides read TGTGCCAGCAGCTTCGAAGGGGTGCGGAATGAGCAGTTCTTT. It specifies CASSFEGVRNEQFF. The chain couples TRBV7-2 to TRBJ2-1; D may be TRBD1 (5 bases). This CDR3 spans 14 amino acids. Germline loops: CDR1 SGHTA, CDR2 FQGNSA.

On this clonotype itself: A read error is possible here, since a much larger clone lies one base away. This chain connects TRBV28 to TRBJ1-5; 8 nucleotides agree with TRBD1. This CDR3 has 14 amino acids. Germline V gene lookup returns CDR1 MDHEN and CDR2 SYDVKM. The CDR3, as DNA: TGTGCCAGCAGTTCGACAGGGGCCAATCAGCCCCCGCATTTT. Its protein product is CASSSTGANQPPHF.